What follows are 17 T cell receptor beta chains derived from one specimen sequenced in a study of vaccination and CD4 T cells after COVID-19 (dated by TCRdb to between 2022 and 2023). The library was made by PCR. Data came from an Illumina iSeq 100. TCR sequencing of DNA from cultured CD4+ T cells used the Oncomine TCR Beta short-read assay at the Johns Hopkins FTIC core. TCRdb's own reprocessing of the public reads used fastp at Q25 and MiXCR and kept productive beta chains. Rows matching on CDR3 protein sequence are summarized as one entry with the most common DNA and genes. The sample data list about 12,000 distinct CDR3 sequences, and roughly 61% of these were observed just once. The ten largest clones take up approximately 8% of the sample. Per the publication, the treatment or condition label means: roughly 10-day PBMC culture with coronavirus spike peptide pools or control peptides (ViraFEST assay).

Antigens for these TCRs are unknown. Source material: CD4+ T cells from blood, cultured in vitro. The receptors shown here come from a human donor who had recovered from COVID-19.

This clonotype was observed a few times. V and J are TRBV20-1 and TRBJ2-6; D perhaps matches TRBD1 (6 bases). This CDR3 is built from 17 residues. The germline CDR1 and CDR2 sequences are DFQATT and SNEGSKA (reference sequence). V was cut by 0 bases and J by 1 base, with 13 bases left in between. CDR3 protein: CSARDQGWASGANVLTF. The CDR3 region has the DNA TGCAGTGCTAGAGACCAGGGGTGGGCTTCTGGGGCCAACGTCCTGACTTTC.

The rearrangement links TRBV27 to TRBJ2-2; no definite D call. V lost 3 bases and J 2 bases, leaving 10 bases between the germline ends. In germline, CDR1 is MNHEY, CDR2 SMNVEV (reference sequence). CDR3 length equals 15 residues. The CDR3 DNA reads as TGTGCCAGCAGTTTCGGTCTAAAAAACACCGGGGAGCTGTTTTTT. Translated: CASSFGLKNTGELFF.

A few counts support this clonotype. The chain is built from TRBV10-3 and TRBJ1-1; D may be TRBD1 (6 bases). Trimming took off 5 bases at V and 1 base at J, with 20 bases between the two ends. Germline lookup yields CDR1 ENHRY and CDR2 SYGVKD. CDR3 size: 17 residues. Here the CDR3 DNA reads TGTGCCATCAGTCCTATGGGGAGGAAACAGGGGAACACTGAAGCTTTCTTT. This codes for CAISPMGRKQGNTEAFF.

V usage is TRBV20-1 and J usage is TRBJ2-1; D may be TRBD2 (6 bases). Germline V lookup: CDR1 DFQATT, CDR2 SNEGSKA (reference sequence). There are 12 residues in the CDR3. V was cut by 5 bases and J by 8 bases, with 13 bases left in between. CDR3 loop: CSARRRGDEQFF. For the CDR3, the DNA is TGCAGTGCTCGGAGGCGCGGGGATGAGCAGTTCTTC.

This clonotype was detected only once. This sequence joins TRBV6-5 and TRBJ2-3, with TRBD1 identical over 8 bases. Germline CDR1 is MNHEY and CDR2 is SVGAGI. The CDR3 runs to 17 residues. The J segment lost 5 bases and the V segment lost 2 bases, leaving 12 bases of the junction unmatched. The CDR3 DNA reads as TGTGCCAGCAGTTACGAAATTCAGACAGGGGATCGAGATACGCAGTATTTT. Translating it yields CASSYEIQTGDRDTQYF.

The sample holds a few counts of this clonotype. The rearrangement joins TRBV6-2 or TRBV6-3 to TRBJ2-7; 7 nucleotides line up with TRBD1. Trimming at V came to 2 bases and at J to 2 bases, leaving 12 bases not matched to a gene. The CDR3 has 17 residues. Germline CDR1 and CDR2: MNHEY and SVGEGT. As DNA, the CDR3 is TGTGCCAGCAGTTACAACAGGGGTTCATTTTTGACCTACGAGCAGTACTTC. This translates into CASSYNRGSFLTYEQYF.

This clonotype was observed a few times. V is TRBV28 and J is TRBJ2-5, with 10 bases fitting TRBD2. The CDR3 totals 15 residues. V lost 6 bases, J lost 3 bases, and 7 bases stayed unmatched. Germline V gene lookup returns CDR1 MDHEN and CDR2 SYDVKM. The CDR3 here is CASSPHGLAEETQYF. CDR3 in DNA: TGTGCCAGCAGCCCCCACGGACTAGCGGAAGAGACCCAGTACTTC.

This sequence joins TRBV29-1 and TRBJ2-7, with D possibly matching TRBD1 (6 bases). Trimming left V 7 bases short and J 1 base short, with 17 bases between. This CDR3 is built from 14 residues. Germline assignment: CDR1 SQVTM and CDR2 ANQGSEA. The DNA of the CDR3 is TGCAGCGCCAAGGTGGCCAGGGGATCCTACGAGCAGTACTTC. It codes for CSAKVARGSYEQYF.

The rearrangement uses TRBV10-3 and TRBJ1-2; the D gene is possibly TRBD1 (5 bases). CDR1 is ENHRY and CDR2 is SYGVKD in the germline V gene. Trimming pared 8 bases from V and 3 bases from J, leaving 10 bases between. The CDR3 contains 12 residues. In nucleotides, the CDR3 is TGTGCCATCTCTGGGACCGACTATGGCTACACCTTC. Translation gives CAISGTDYGYTF.

The gene calls are TRBV2 and TRBJ1-2; TRBD1 might be the D (6 bases). Deletions cut 4 bases from V and 9 bases from J, with 12 bases between. The CDR3 runs 12 residues. The germline V gene encodes CDR1 SNHLY and CDR2 FYNNEI. The CDR3 loop reads CASSGDTRSYTF. CDR3 coding DNA: TGTGCCAGCAGTGGGGACACGCGGAGCTACACCTTC.

The genes are TRBV29-1 and TRBJ1-1; 8 bases map to TRBD1. CDR1 and CDR2 from the germline V gene are SQVTM and ANQGSEA. Trimming took 4 bases from V and 4 from J; bases not matched to a gene: 5. The CDR3 consists of 13 residues. The CDR3, as DNA: TGCAGCGTTGGACAGGGGTTGGGCACTGAAGCTTTCTTT. It is translated as CSVGQGLGTEAFF.

This chain connects TRBV6-5 to TRBJ2-1; D is unclear. This CDR3 has 12 amino acids. V lost 4 bases, J lost 8 bases, and 9 bases lay in between. CDR1 and CDR2 from the germline V gene are MNHEY and SVGAGI. CDR3 amino acids: CASSWQWDEQFF. In DNA form, the CDR3 reads TGTGCCAGCAGTTGGCAGTGGGATGAGCAGTTCTTC.

V usage is TRBV27 and J usage is TRBJ1-1, with 7 bases that match TRBD1. This CDR3 contains 15 residues. Germline trimming cut 6 bases from V and 0 bases from J; bases unmatched to any gene: 7. The V gene's germline CDR1 is MNHEY and CDR2 SMNVEV (reference sequence). The CDR3 here is CASRIMTGLNTEAFF. CDR3 sequence (DNA): TGTGCCAGCAGAATCATGACAGGGTTGAACACTGAAGCTTTCTTT.

The chain uses TRBV6-1 and TRBJ2-5; D uncertain. CDR1 and CDR2 (germline): MNHNS, SASEGT. V dropped 6 bases and J dropped 5 bases, with 13 bases sitting between them. The CDR3 contains 13 residues. As DNA, the CDR3 is TGTGCCAGCAGACAGCGTGGGTCGGAGACCCAGTACTTC. This translates into CASRQRGSETQYF.

The chain has TRBV19 and TRBJ2-6; unclear D gene. The V end was cut by 7 bases, the J end by 2 bases, with 15 bases between. Germline CDR1 LNHDA, CDR2 SQIVND (reference sequence). The CDR3 loop spans 16 amino acids. The CDR3 region has the DNA TGTGCCAGTATCGGGTACTTTTCGGCTGGGGCCAACGTCCTGACTTTC. It codes for CASIGYFSAGANVLTF.

This clonotype has a single count. This chain uses TRBV7-8 with TRBJ2-3; D is undetermined. Germline V gene data show CDR1 as SGHVS and CDR2 as FQNEAQ. This CDR3 has 16 residues. The germline V and J ends were trimmed by 5 bases and 2 bases, with 17 bases remaining between them. The chain's CDR3 is CASSRPPRLDTDTQYF. The CDR3, as DNA: TGTGCCAGCAGCCGCCCGCCGAGGCTAGACACAGATACGCAGTATTTT. Using reference TRBV7-8 and TRBJ2-3 for the parts outside the CDR3, the full variable domain is GAGVSQSPRYKVAKRGQDVALRCDPISGHVSLFWYQQALGQGPEFLTYFQNEAQLDKSGLPSDRFFAERPEGSVSTLKIQRTQQEDSAVYLCASSRPPRLDTDTQYFGPGTRLTVL.

By proportion, this clonotype is large. The rearrangement uses TRBV7-2 and TRBJ2-4; D unresolved. In germline, CDR1 is SGHTA, CDR2 FQGNSA. Trimming pared 5 bases from V and 0 bases from J, leaving 14 bases between. The CDR3 spans 16 residues. CDR3: CASSPQLTLAKNIQYF. CDR3 bases: TGTGCCAGCAGCCCACAACTAACGCTAGCCAAAAACATTCAGTACTTC.